This TCR beta chain was found in a study of spatial heterogeneity in lung cancer (dated by TCRdb to between 2018 and 2021). With regard to the full study: Samples were obtained from approximately 76 patients with early-stage, untreated non-small cell lung cancer from the lung TRACERx cohort. The study linked features of the TCR repertoire to counts of nonsynonymous mutations, which were determined by whole-exome sequencing of tumor tissue. Beta-chain transcripts were consistently detected in greater numbers than alpha-chain transcripts, which likely reflected higher beta-chain transcript abundance. In the raw uncorrected reads, each unique combination of TCR and UMI appeared on average more than ten times. TCR alpha and beta repertoires were quantitatively compared across multiple tumor regions, matched nontumor lung and blood in non-small cell lung cancer. Follow-up PBMC samples were sequenced whenever the samples were available, and the median time to follow-up was around two years after resection. At surgery, 220 tumor regions, around 68 matched nontumor lung samples and more than 55 PBMC samples were TCR-sequenced for both alpha and beta chains.

What the work shows at the level of the full study, not this receptor alone: Confirming at a functional level the hypothesis that regional TCRs recognize regional mutations was considered to require additional single-cell paired TCR alpha and beta sequencing. Only 13 to 15 patients were included in the comparisons of baseline and follow-up blood repertoires. Ubiquitous expanded tumor TCRs were detected in blood more often at tumor resection than at routine follow-up.

Per the publication, the time point label means: blood at routine non-recurrence follow-up after resection. For TCR sequencing, whole RNA was extracted from tumor and nontumor lung tissue, or from cryopreserved PBMC samples, and no cell sorting was done. A patient was chosen for TCR sequencing only when enough RNA was available from at least two tumor regions. The germline V gene yields SGHDT for CDR1 and YYEEEE for CDR2. Deletion took 4 bases off V and 0 bases off J, with a span of 7 bases between the germline ends. The CDR3 goes from the cysteine to the phenylalanine over 13 residues. Left in the record is the CDR3 DNA by itself, 39 bases read in frame from the first base. In this sample, this clonotype turned up many times. The antigen it recognizes is unknown. It has no much larger one-base neighbor in the sample; base qualities were not kept. Library generation was performed with 5' RACE. This sample was sequenced with a NextSeq 500. To allow correction of PCR and sequencing errors, the TCR library protocol tagged every TCR cDNA molecule with a unique molecular identifier. The authors processed their data as follows. Decombinator tools were used for TCR identification, UMI-based error correction and CDR3 extraction. Expanded TCRs were defined as those above a frequency of 2 per 1,000, corresponding to the top 1% of the tumor frequency distribution. Rényi diversity was computed with the R vegan package after subsampling each repertoire 100 times to 5,000 TCRs. CDR3 similarity networks were built from amino acid triplet string-kernel similarity, connecting CDR3s with pairwise similarity above 0.82. In TCRdb, the public reads were trimmed at Q25 with fastp and aligned with MiXCR, with productive beta chains retained. Here each entry gathers all rows of one CDR3 protein and keeps the most common genes and DNA. Here the V and J calls rest on TCRdb's processing, not on the authors' analysis. This sample has about 120,000 distinct CDR3 sequences in its table, and 12% of those were observed once. 16% of the sample is held by the ten biggest clonotypes.

The TCR comes from a male donor with early-stage non-small cell lung cancer. Recombination linked TRBV5-6 to TRBJ1-1; too little of a D gene remains to name it. Specimen: PBMCs, collected at follow-up. The CDR3 sequence is CASSPALNTEAFF. In nucleotides, the sequence is TGTGCCAGCAGCCCTGCTTTGAACACTGAAGCTTTCTTT.